This paragraph covers one T cell receptor beta chain sequence. This entry is derived from a study of T cell responses to AZD1222 COVID-19 vaccine. Here immunoSEQ multiplex PCR was the method, and the copy in TCRdb shows in-frame clones only, minus some. The sample holds about 54,000 clones, 89% seen once. The receptor was derived from an adult who received the AZD1222 COVID-19 vaccine. The input for sequencing was peripheral blood, taken 28 days after the second AZD1222 dose.

The CDR3 DNA is TGTGCCAGTACCTGGGAGCCATCCAATAGCAATCAGCCCCAGCATTTT. Protein sequence: CASTWEPSNSNQPQHF. The rearrangement links TRBV19 to TRBJ1-5; D call uncertain. This CDR3 has 16 amino acids. The germline gives CDR1 LNHDA, CDR2 SQIVND (reference sequence). The ends were cut back, 7 bases at V and 0 bases at J, with 16 bases in the middle.